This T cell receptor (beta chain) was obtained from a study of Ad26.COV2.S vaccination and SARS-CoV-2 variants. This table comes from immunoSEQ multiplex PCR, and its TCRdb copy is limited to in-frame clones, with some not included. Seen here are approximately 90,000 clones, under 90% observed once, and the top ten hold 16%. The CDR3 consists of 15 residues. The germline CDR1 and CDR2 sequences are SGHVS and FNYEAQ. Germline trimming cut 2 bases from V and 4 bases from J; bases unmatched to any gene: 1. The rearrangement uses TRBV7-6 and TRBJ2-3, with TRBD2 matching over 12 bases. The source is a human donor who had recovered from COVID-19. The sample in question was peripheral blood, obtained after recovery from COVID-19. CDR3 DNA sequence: TGTGCCAGCAGCTTACTAGCGGGAGGGCCAGATACGCAGTATTTT. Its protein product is CASSLLAGGPDTQYF.